The rows below give T cell receptor beta chains drawn from one sample of a study of blood T cell repertoires in COVID-19. Repertoires were generated with immunoSEQ multiplex PCR, while TCRdb's copy carries only in-frame clones and drops some. The data contain some 520,000 clones, 89% of them singletons. Sequenced material: peripheral blood. These receptors all come from a man younger than 35 with COVID-19, enrolled during active disease. CDR3s include the opening cysteine and the closing phenylalanine or tryptophan. D genes are given only for firm matches. The listing skips clone size in some rows; elsewhere it reads once, few, many or a size class.

TRBD1,-,TRBJ2-1,TRBV29-1,CSVVVVGEQGASYNEQFF,TGCAGCGTTGTAGTTGTCGGGGAACAGGGGGCCTCCTACAATGAGCAGTTCTTC
-,-,TRBJ1-1,TRBV7-3,CASSADMNTEAFF,TGTGCCAGCAGCGCGGACATGAACACTGAAGCTTTCTTT
-,-,TRBJ2-5,TRBV5-1,CASSLNTGDVETQYF,TGCGCCAGCAGCTTGAACACGGGGGATGTGGAGACCCAGTACTTC
-,once,TRBJ2-1,TRBV2,CASTQGFLQFF,TGTGCCAGCACACAGGGTTTCTTACAGTTCTTC
TRBD2,-,TRBJ2-2,TRBV19,CASSFSSGRYATGELFF,TGTGCCAGTAGTTTTTCTAGCGGGAGGTACGCCACCGGGGAGCTGTTTTTT
TRBD2,-,TRBJ2-1,TRBV7-3,CASSPRGSGRNEQFF,TGTGCCAGCAGCCCACGGGGTAGCGGGAGAAATGAGCAGTTCTTC
TRBD1,once,TRBJ1-1,TRBV29-1,CSARTGGLGTEAFF,TGCAGCGCCCGGACAGGGGGCTTGGGTACTGAAGCTTTCTTT
TRBD2,-,TRBJ2-7,TRBV10-3,CAISPGTSPEQYF,TGTGCCATCAGTCCCGGGACTAGCCCCGAGCAGTACTTC
-,-,TRBJ2-6,TRBV6-5,CASSYSGRGANVLTF,TGTGCCAGCAGTTACTCGGGGCGTGGGGCCAACGTCCTGACTTTC
TRBD1,-,TRBJ2-3,TRBV18,CASSPGTGKDTQYF,TGTGCCAGCTCACCCGGGACAGGGAAAGATACGCAGTATTTT
-,few,TRBJ2-7,TRBV3-1/TRBV3-2,CASSPAIGVNEQYF,TGTGCCAGCAGCCCCGCGATTGGAGTCAACGAGCAGTACTTC
-,-,TRBJ1-3,TRBV11-3,CASSLDFGAGNTIYF,TGTGCCAGCAGCTTAGATTTCGGAGCAGGAAACACCATATATTTT
TRBD2,-,TRBJ2-1,TRBV12-5,CASGAGTSGRKVYEQFF,TGTGCTAGTGGCGCCGGGACTAGCGGGAGAAAGGTCTATGAGCAGTTCTTC
TRBD2,-,TRBJ2-2,TRBV3-1/TRBV3-2,CASSLGGVRELFF,TGTGCCAGCAGCCTCGGGGGGGTCCGGGAGCTGTTTTTT
-,-,TRBJ2-3,TRBV7-2,CASSLAGRGPDTQYF,TGTGCCAGCAGCTTAGCTGGGCGGGGACCAGATACGCAGTATTTT
-,-,TRBJ2-3,TRBV30,CAWTDAGLTDTQYF,TGTGCCTGGACGGACGCGGGGCTCACAGATACGCAGTATTTT
-,-,TRBJ2-3,TRBV11-1,CASSLYPAPGTDTQYF,TGTGCCAGCAGCTTATATCCAGCGCCGGGCACAGATACGCAGTATTTT
-,-,TRBJ2-6,TRBV4-2,CASSQANTVRDIRSGANVLTF,TGTGCCAGCAGCCAGGCCAATACTGTCCGGGACATCCGTTCTGGGGCCAACGTCCTGACTTTC
TRBD1,-,TRBJ2-1,TRBV5-3,CARSRGQGVNDEQFF,TGTGCCAGAAGCCGGGGACAGGGGGTGAACGATGAGCAGTTCTTC
TRBD1,-,TRBJ2-1,TRBV19,CASSPLDRDGEQFF,TGTGCCAGTTCCCCGTTAGACAGGGATGGTGAGCAGTTCTTC
TRBD1,-,TRBJ2-7,TRBV27,CASKNTGTGSSYEQYF,TGTGCCAGCAAAAACACCGGGACAGGGAGCTCCTACGAGCAGTACTTC
-,once,TRBJ1-2,TRBV19,CASSMTQFYGYTF,TGTGCCAGTAGTATGACACAGTTCTATGGCTACACCTTC
TRBD2,-,TRBJ2-7,TRBV3-1/TRBV3-2,CASSQYLGGSFYEQYF,TGTGCCAGCAGCCAGTATTTAGGCGGGAGTTTCTACGAGCAGTACTTC
-,-,TRBJ1-5,TRBV7-2,CASSFSVPIPNQPQHF,TGTGCCAGCAGCTTCTCGGTCCCGATCCCCAATCAGCCCCAGCATTTT
TRBD2,-,TRBJ2-5,TRBV19,CASRAGAETQYF,TGTGCCAGCCGAGCGGGGGCAGAGACCCAGTACTTC
-,-,TRBJ1-1,TRBV3-1/TRBV3-2,CASSQDRGNTEAFF,TGTGCCAGCAGCCAAGACCGAGGTAACACTGAAGCTTTCTTT
-,-,TRBJ2-1,TRBV20-1,CSASGGRANGEQFF,TGCAGTGCTAGTGGTGGCAGGGCAAACGGTGAGCAGTTCTTC
-,-,TRBJ2-7,TRBV29-1,CSVEDGRSYEQYF,TGCAGCGTTGAAGATGGGCGCTCCTACGAGCAGTACTTC
TRBD2,-,TRBJ2-5,TRBV5-6,CASSLPLGLAGLKTQYF,TGTGCCAGCAGCTTGCCTTTGGGACTAGCGGGACTGAAGACCCAGTACTTC
TRBD1,-,TRBJ1-5,TRBV2,CASISTGGSDQPQHF,TGTGCCAGCATAAGTACAGGGGGCTCGGATCAGCCCCAGCATTTT
TRBD1,-,TRBJ2-7,TRBV27,CASSPGTGGYEQYF,TGTGCCAGCAGCCCTGGGACAGGGGGCTACGAGCAGTACTTC
-,-,TRBJ2-3,TRBV2,CASSKGWRGTDTQYF,TGTGCCAGCAGTAAAGGTTGGCGGGGCACAGATACGCAGTATTTT
-,-,TRBJ2-7,TRBV6-5,CATRTRDTISYEQYF,TGTGCCACCCGAACCCGGGACACCATCTCCTACGAGCAGTACTTC
TRBD1,-,TRBJ2-6,TRBV7-8,CASSPWTGREANVLTF,TGTGCCAGCAGCCCGTGGACAGGGCGTGAGGCCAACGTCCTGACTTTC